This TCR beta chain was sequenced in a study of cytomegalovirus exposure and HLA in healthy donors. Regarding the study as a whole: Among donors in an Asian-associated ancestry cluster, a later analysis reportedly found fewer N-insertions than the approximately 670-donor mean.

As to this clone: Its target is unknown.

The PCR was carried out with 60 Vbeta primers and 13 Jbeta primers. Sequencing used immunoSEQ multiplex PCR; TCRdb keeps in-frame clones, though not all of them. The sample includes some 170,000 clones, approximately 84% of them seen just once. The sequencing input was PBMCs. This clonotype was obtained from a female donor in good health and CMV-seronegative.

The DNA for the CDR3 is TGTGCCAGCAGCTTTAGCGGGGGGATGAGCACAGATACGCAGTATTTT. This translates into CASSFSGGMSTDTQYF. This chain joins TRBV7-3 and TRBJ2-3; 10 positions agree with TRBD2. With V trimmed by 3 bases and J by 0 bases, 3 bases remained unmatched. Germline V gives CDR1 SGHTA, CDR2 FQGTGA. The length of the CDR3 is 16 residues.